The clone carrying this T cell receptor beta chain has only a few counts. The data stem from a study of CD8+ T cells in alopecia areata. RNA extraction was followed by reverse transcription into cDNA, which acted as the sequencing template. TCRdb's table, derived via immunoSEQ multiplex PCR, lists solely in-frame clones and lacks some. The table has 190,000 or so clones, roughly 62% seen once. Treatment here: oral pan-JAK inhibitor, 5-10 mg twice daily. The study team obtained lesional scalp punch biopsies and peripheral blood from alopecia areata patients. Germline CDR1 and CDR2: SQVTM and ANQGSEA. The CDR3 length is 14 residues. V shed 7 bases and J 6 bases; nucleotides not matched to a gene: 12.

This receptor was identified in a human donor with alopecia areata. The sequences come from CD8+ T cells sorted from blood, collected at week 24, from a patient treated with tofacitinib. The genes are TRBV29-1 and TRBJ2-1; 7 bases agree with TRBD1. CDR3 residues: CSGMGRGPGNEQFF. The CDR3 DNA is TGCAGCGGTATGGGAAGGGGGCCCGGCAATGAGCAGTTCTTC.